The 24 T cell receptor beta chains below were found in one sample sequenced in a study of T-cell memory formation after mild COVID-19. TCRdb processed the 5' RACE reads anew with MiXCR; each CDR3 protein has one entry. The data show 300,000 to 400,000 distinct CDR3 sequences, with approximately 27% seen just once and less than 15% held by the top ten. The material sequenced was PBMCs or a T cell subset sorted from them (not recorded which). These receptors were collected from an adult woman who had mild COVID-19 (a few samples of this study predate the infection). Cell type and time point are not known.

The CDR3 DNA is TGTGCCACCAGTGATTCTTCGATTAGCTCCTACGAGCAGTACTTC. This sequence encodes CATSDSSISSYEQYF. The V call is TRBV24-1, the J call TRBJ2-7; D not certain. Between the trimmed V and J ends, which lost 2 bases and 0 bases, there was a span of 10 bases. The germline CDR1 and CDR2 sequences are KGHDR and SFDVKD. The CDR3 is 15 residues long.

The gene calls are TRBV29-1 and TRBJ2-7, with 8 nucleotides matching TRBD2. The CDR3 is 18 residues long. V trimming: 0 bases; J trimming: 2 bases; junction bases outside the gene matches: 15. In germline, CDR1 is SQVTM, CDR2 ANQGSEA. The CDR3, as DNA: TGCAGCGTTGAAGACTCCCTAGGTGGTAGCGGGGCCCCCTACGAGCAGTACTTC. Its translation: CSVEDSLGGSGAPYEQYF.

This sequence joins TRBV12-3 or TRBV12-4 and TRBJ1-5, with no clear D. V lost 5 bases and J 7 bases, leaving 18 bases between the germline ends. The CDR3 is 15 amino acids. The CDR3 region has the DNA TGTGCCAGCAGTAACACAGCGGGCGCACGACAGCCCCAGCATTTT. This sequence encodes CASSNTAGARQPQHF.

This clonotype appeared a few times. V gene TRBV5-6 combines with J gene TRBJ2-5; the match to TRBD1 covers 8 bases. CDR1 is SGHDT, CDR2 YYEEEE, per germline. After removal of 4 bases from V and 2 bases from J, the junction contained 10 bases not matched to a gene. This CDR3 has 16 amino acids. CDR3 bases: TGTGCCAGCAGCCTTAGACAGGGGCCCTTGCAAGAGACCCAGTACTTC. It specifies CASSLRQGPLQETQYF.

V gene TRBV5-1 combines with J gene TRBJ2-3; 7 bases fit TRBD1. Germline V gene sequence: CDR1 SGHRS, CDR2 YFSETQ. The CDR3 runs to 15 residues. V shed 3 bases and J 6 bases; nucleotides not matched to a gene: 10. The CDR3 is CASSYMTGHPDTQYF. The CDR3 coding sequence is TGCGCCAGCAGCTATATGACAGGGCACCCTGATACGCAGTATTTT.

J is TRBJ1-6 and V is TRBV6-5; possible D gene TRBD1, 5 bases. Between the trimmed V and J ends, which lost 2 bases and 13 bases, there was a span of 12 bases. This CDR3 spans 13 amino acids. The germline V gene has CDR1 MNHEY and CDR2 SVGAGI. CDR3 DNA sequence: TGTGCCAGCAGTTACGGGGGGGATCGTCCCCTCCACTTT. This gives the protein CASSYGGDRPLHF.

The V call is TRBV5-8, the J call TRBJ2-1, with 15 bases lining up with TRBD2. The CDR3 runs 17 residues. Germline V gene data show CDR1 as SGHTS and CDR2 as YDEGEE. Trimming cost V 7 bases and J 9 bases; bases outside gene matches: 14. The DNA for the CDR3 is TGTGCCAGCGGCCCGGTCGTTGGGACTAGCGGGGGGACTGAGCAGTTCTTC. It yields the protein CASGPVVGTSGGTEQFF. The whole variable domain, remainder taken from reference TRBV5-8 and TRBJ2-1, is EAGVTQSPTHLIKTRGQQATLRCSPISGHTSVYWYQQALGLGLQFLLWYDEGEERNRGNFPPRFSGRQFPNYSSELNVNALELEDSALYLCASGPVVGTSGGTEQFFGPGTRLTVL.

The V and J genes are TRBV4-2 and TRBJ2-7; TRBD2 matches at 9 bases. This CDR3 is built from 15 residues. The junction had 9 bases not matched to a gene; V was cut back by 3 bases and J by 6 bases. Germline V gene lookup returns CDR1 LGHNA and CDR2 YNFKEQ. CDR3 protein: CASSQYSGGNREQYF. CDR3 nucleotides: TGTGCCAGCAGCCAGTATAGCGGGGGCAATCGCGAGCAGTACTTC.

The rearrangement uses TRBV5-1 and TRBJ2-5, with D hard to call. This CDR3 contains 14 residues. CDR1 is SGHRS, CDR2 YFSETQ, per germline. Trimming took 5 bases from V and 5 from J, leaving 16 bases between them. The CDR3 DNA reads as TGCGCCAGCAGTCGCACAGATAAGGCGGAGACCCAGTACTTC. Encoded protein: CASSRTDKAETQYF.

The chain links TRBV12-3 or TRBV12-4 to TRBJ2-7; possible D gene TRBD2, 5 bases. The CDR3 runs 12 residues. V dropped 0 bases and J dropped 5 bases, with 5 bases sitting between them. The CDR3 region is CASSLASDEQYF. The CDR3, as DNA: TGTGCCAGCAGTTTAGCTAGCGACGAGCAGTACTTC.

This chain joins TRBV7-9 and TRBJ2-7, with a possible D match to TRBD1 (5 bases). Germline V gives CDR1 SEHNR, CDR2 FQNEAQ (reference sequence). The V and J ends lost 0 bases and 7 bases respectively, with 19 bases between them. The CDR3 contains 16 residues. The CDR3, as DNA: TGTGCCAGCAGCTTAGCCCCAGGGAAGGGTGCGGAAGAGCAGTACTTC. Protein sequence: CASSLAPGKGAEEQYF.

This chain connects TRBV5-1 to TRBJ1-1, with a tentative D call TRBD1 (5 bases). The germline CDR1 and CDR2 sequences are SGHRS and YFSETQ. The V and J ends lost 6 bases and 1 base respectively, with 19 bases between them. CDR3 length equals 16 residues. CDR3 region: CASTGEPRARNTEAFF. In nucleotides, the CDR3 is TGCGCCAGCACGGGGGAGCCCCGGGCGAGGAACACTGAAGCTTTCTTT.

The rearrangement links TRBV30 to TRBJ2-7, with TRBD2 identical over 8 bases. The germline V gene encodes CDR1 GTSNPN and CDR2 SVGIG (reference sequence). The CDR3 totals 14 residues. Losses at the gene ends were 3 bases for V and 5 bases for J; bases not matched to a gene: 9. CDR3 loop: CAWRISGNFDEQYF. The CDR3 bases are TGTGCCTGGAGGATTAGCGGGAATTTCGACGAGCAGTACTTC.

This chain links TRBV20-1 with TRBJ2-7; 7 positions agree with TRBD1. Losses at the gene ends were 6 bases for V and 7 bases for J; bases not matched to a gene: 6. The length of the CDR3 is 11 residues. Germline CDR1 is DFQATT and CDR2 is SNEGSKA (reference sequence). The CDR3 sequence is CSAYRDREQYF. In DNA form, the CDR3 reads TGCAGTGCGTACCGGGACAGAGAGCAGTACTTC.

V gene TRBV24-1 combines with J gene TRBJ2-3, with D possibly being TRBD2 (6 bases). Looked up from germline, CDR1 is KGHDR and CDR2 is SFDVKD. This CDR3 comprises 16 residues. Trimming took 1 base from V and 3 from J, leaving 13 bases between them. The CDR3 region has the DNA TGTGCCACCAGTGATTTTACCGGGAGCCAGACAGATACGCAGTATTTT. It translates to CATSDFTGSQTDTQYF.

This clonotype was counted only a few times. The chain employs TRBV7-2 and TRBJ2-5, with D perhaps TRBD2 (5 bases). The V end lost 2 bases, the J end lost 7 bases, and 14 bases lay between the germline ends. This CDR3 region has 14 residues. Germline-derived CDR1 and CDR2 are SGHTA and FQGNSA. CDR3 in DNA: TGTGCCAGCAGCTTACCGGGAACGCAGGCGACCCAGTACTTC. Translating gives CASSLPGTQATQYF. Full variable domain (rest looked up from reference TRBV7-2 and TRBJ2-5): GAGVSQSPSNKVTEKGKDVELRCDPISGHTALYWYRQSLGQGLEFLIYFQGNSAPDKSGLPSDRFSAERTGGSVSTLTIQRTQQEDSAVYLCASSLPGTQATQYFGPGTRLLVL.

This clonotype was seen only a few times. Mismatch with germline at one junction end may stem from a read error. V usage is TRBV3-1 and J usage is TRBJ2-5, with 7 bases fitting TRBD2. Germline CDR1 is LGHDT and CDR2 is YNNKEL (reference sequence). This CDR3 region has 14 residues. The CDR3 DNA reads TGTGCCAGCAGCCACCCAAGCGGGGTTGAGACCCAGTGCTTC. It is translated as CASSHPSGVETQCF.

This clonotype was seen more than once but under ten times. The chain combines TRBV6-5 with TRBJ1-2; 8 nucleotides match TRBD1. Germline lookup yields CDR1 MNHEY and CDR2 SVGAGI. V lost 6 bases, J lost 8 bases, and 14 bases stayed unmatched. This CDR3 contains 15 residues. The CDR3 nucleotides are TGTGCCAGCAGCCGAGTTACAGGGGGTCCTAGGGGCTACACCTTC. Its protein product is CASSRVTGGPRGYTF.

The chain uses TRBV6-6 and TRBJ2-7, with 9 bases lining up with TRBD2. The CDR3 sequence is 14 residues long. CDR1 is MNHNY, CDR2 SVGAGI, per germline (reference sequence). V was pared by 2 bases and J by 4 bases, with 3 bases of the junction left unmatched. The CDR3 protein is CASSYVAGAYEQYF. The CDR3 bases are TGTGCCAGCAGTTACGTAGCGGGAGCGTACGAGCAGTACTTC.

This rearrangement joins TRBV7-6 to TRBJ2-7; D is tentatively TRBD1 or TRBD2 (5 bases each). In germline, CDR1 is SGHVS, CDR2 FNYEAQ. The CDR3 totals 13 residues. The ends were cut back, 5 bases at V and 3 bases at J, with 11 bases in the middle. CDR3 sequence (DNA): TGTGCCAGCAGCCAGAGGGACGACTACGAGCAGTACTTC. It translates to CASSQRDDYEQYF.

This clonotype was seen only a few times. V gene TRBV12-3 or TRBV12-4 combines with J gene TRBJ2-1; TRBD1 aligns across 7 bases. V dropped 5 bases and J dropped 7; count of bases not matched to a gene: 17. This CDR3 contains 17 residues. The CDR3 spells CASSPREGGAWVNEQFF. CDR3 nucleotides: TGTGCCAGCAGTCCCAGGGAAGGGGGCGCTTGGGTGAATGAGCAGTTCTTC.

This clonotype was counted a few times. The chain couples TRBV5-1 to TRBJ2-2; D perhaps matches TRBD2 (6 bases). Trimming removed 1 base from V and 2 bases from J, with 9 bases in between. This CDR3 comprises 15 residues. CDR1 and CDR2 (germline): SGHRS, YFSETQ. For the CDR3, the DNA is TGCGCCAGCAGCTTGTTAGCGGCAAACACCGGGGAGCTGTTTTTT. It encodes CASSLLAANTGELFF.

This chain joins TRBV12-3 or TRBV12-4 and TRBJ2-1; the match to TRBD1 covers 7 bases. The CDR3 totals 13 residues. Trimming at V came to 8 bases and at J to 8 bases, leaving 9 bases not matched to a gene. Here the CDR3 reads CASRTGVTHEQFF. As DNA, the CDR3 is TGTGCCAGCCGGACAGGAGTAACCCATGAGCAGTTCTTC.

This clonotype was counted between two and nine times. J is TRBJ2-3 and V is TRBV20-1, with 8 bases identical to TRBD2. CDR3 size: 13 residues. Per the germline V gene, CDR1 is DFQATT and CDR2 is SNEGSKA (reference sequence). Trimming cost V 7 bases and J 2 bases; bases outside gene matches: 5. The CDR3 is CSGAAGVTDTQYF. Written as DNA, the CDR3 is TGCAGTGGAGCAGCGGGGGTCACAGATACGCAGTATTTT.